This is a list of T cell receptor beta chains from one sample in a study of blood T cell repertoires in COVID-19. Sequencing used immunoSEQ multiplex PCR; TCRdb keeps in-frame clones, though not all of them. Of some 250,000 clones in the sample, 88% were seen once. Sequencing input: peripheral blood. The receptors derive from a woman aged 40-49 years who had recovered from COVID-19. Each CDR3 is given with its conserved first and last residue. A D gene is named only where the DNA matches it firmly. Clone sizes are given selectively: once, few, many, or a class where the clone is expanded.

J gene: TRBJ1-1
clone size: few
D gene: TRBD1
V gene: TRBV24-1
CDR3 DNA: TGTGCCACCAGTGACCCGGGACAGGGGAACACTGAAGCTTTCTTT
CDR3 protein: CATSDPGQGNTEAFF

J gene: TRBJ1-2
clone size: -
D gene: -
V gene: TRBV25-1
CDR3 DNA: TGTGCCAGCAGTGAACGGAGACAGACCTATGGCTACACCTTC
CDR3 protein: CASSERRQTYGYTF

J gene: TRBJ2-7
clone size: once
D gene: TRBD1
V gene: TRBV6-5
CDR3 DNA: TGTGCCAGCAGTTACTCGAACAGGGGCGAGCAGTACTTC
CDR3 protein: CASSYSNRGEQYF

J gene: TRBJ1-2
clone size: -
D gene: -
V gene: TRBV29-1
CDR3 DNA: TGCAGCGTTCGCACAGGGTGGGACTATGGCTACACCTTC
CDR3 protein: CSVRTGWDYGYTF

J gene: TRBJ1-4
clone size: -
D gene: -
V gene: TRBV6-5
CDR3 DNA: TGTGCCAGCAGGGTGGGCGAAAAACTGTTTTTT
CDR3 protein: CASRVGEKLFF

J gene: TRBJ1-5
clone size: -
D gene: -
V gene: TRBV6-2/TRBV6-3
CDR3 DNA: TGTGCCAGCAGTTACCCCACTCTCAGGGTTCAGCAGCCCCAGCATTTT
CDR3 protein: CASSYPTLRVQQPQHF

J gene: TRBJ2-2
clone size: -
D gene: TRBD2
V gene: TRBV4-1
CDR3 DNA: TGCGCCAGCAGCCAAGACTGGCGGGGGAGGGCCGGGGAGCTGTTTTTT
CDR3 protein: CASSQDWRGRAGELFF

J gene: TRBJ2-3
clone size: -
D gene: TRBD2
V gene: TRBV10-3
CDR3 DNA: TGTGCCATCAGTGAGTCGGGGGTAGCGGGGGGAGATACGCAGTATTTT
CDR3 protein: CAISESGVAGGDTQYF

J gene: TRBJ2-2
clone size: few
D gene: -
V gene: TRBV5-1
CDR3 DNA: TGCGCCAGCAGTCCGGGCCCCGGGGACACCGGGGAGCTGTTTTTT
CDR3 protein: CASSPGPGDTGELFF

J gene: TRBJ2-5
clone size: -
D gene: -
V gene: TRBV7-6
CDR3 DNA: TGTGCCAGCAGCCCCCGGACACAATTCCAAGAGACCCAGTACTTC
CDR3 protein: CASSPRTQFQETQYF

J gene: TRBJ1-5
clone size: once
D gene: TRBD1
V gene: TRBV13
CDR3 DNA: TGTGCCAGCAGCTTTGGAGGGACAGGGGGCGGGTGGGGCAATCAGCCCCAGCATTTT
CDR3 protein: CASSFGGTGGGWGNQPQHF

J gene: TRBJ1-6
clone size: -
D gene: -
V gene: TRBV18
CDR3 DNA: TGTGCCAGCTCACCCCAACAGGGTGCAAATTCACCCCTCCACTTT
CDR3 protein: CASSPQQGANSPLHF

J gene: TRBJ1-1
clone size: -
D gene: -
V gene: TRBV18
CDR3 DNA: TGTGCCAGCTCACCGCAGGGATCTGAAGCTTTCTTT
CDR3 protein: CASSPQGSEAFF

J gene: TRBJ1-2
clone size: few
D gene: TRBD1
V gene: TRBV7-3
CDR3 DNA: TGTGCCAGCAGCTCAGGGACAGGGTCCAACTATGGCTACACCTTC
CDR3 protein: CASSSGTGSNYGYTF

J gene: TRBJ1-1
clone size: -
D gene: -
V gene: TRBV7-2
CDR3 DNA: TGTGCCAGCACCCCCAAGGGGGGGTCCACTGAAGCTTTCTTT
CDR3 protein: CASTPKGGSTEAFF

J gene: TRBJ2-5
clone size: -
D gene: -
V gene: TRBV30
CDR3 DNA: TGTGCCTGGAGGGTGGGAGTCGAGACCCAGTACTTC
CDR3 protein: CAWRVGVETQYF

J gene: TRBJ2-1
clone size: -
D gene: TRBD1
V gene: TRBV6-2/TRBV6-3
CDR3 DNA: TGTGCCAGCAGCCTAGGGGGCCCAGCCTACAATGAGCAGTTCTTC
CDR3 protein: CASSLGGPAYNEQFF

J gene: TRBJ2-7
clone size: -
D gene: TRBD2
V gene: TRBV9
CDR3 DNA: TGTGCCAGCAGCGCCGGGACTAGCGGGACCTACGAGCAGTACTTC
CDR3 protein: CASSAGTSGTYEQYF

J gene: TRBJ1-5
clone size: few
D gene: -
V gene: TRBV14
CDR3 DNA: TGTGCCAGCAGCCAGGGGGCCCATCAGCCCCAGCATTTT
CDR3 protein: CASSQGAHQPQHF